The T cell receptor beta chain under discussion was sequenced for a study of blood T cell repertoires in COVID-19. Sequencing was performed with immunoSEQ multiplex PCR; in TCRdb, only in-frame clones are kept and a portion is missing. The sample holds 100,000 to 150,000 clones, 85% seen once. This CDR3 has 13 amino acids. The trim removed 5 bases at V and 7 bases at J, leaving 6 bases unmatched. The receptor's source is an elderly man with active or convalescent COVID-19. The sequencing input was peripheral blood. This chain connects TRBV12-3 or TRBV12-4 to TRBJ1-2; TRBD1 matches 8 bases. The CDR3 region has the DNA TGTGCCAGCAGTCCAGGGGGCACGTTTGGCTACACCTTC. Translation gives CASSPGGTFGYTF.